These 8 T cell receptor beta chains share one sample of origin, sequenced in a study of cytomegalovirus exposure and HLA in healthy donors. This table comes from immunoSEQ multiplex PCR, and its TCRdb copy is limited to in-frame clones, with some not included. This repertoire shows 150,000 to 200,000 clones, about 90% found once; its top ten account for 3% to 3.5%. Sequenced sample: PBMCs. The receptors stem from a woman aged 18-29 years in good health and CMV-seropositive.

This chain uses TRBV11-2 with TRBJ2-7, with 11 bases matching TRBD1. Germline CDR1 and CDR2: SGHAT and FQNNGV. V lost 0 bases to trimming and J lost 2 bases; unmatched junction nucleotides: 0. The CDR3 sequence is 15 residues long. The chain's CDR3 is CASSLEGQGAYEQYF. CDR3 DNA sequence: TGTGCCAGCAGCTTAGAGGGACAGGGGGCCTACGAGCAGTACTTC. Variable domain in full (rest from reference TRBV11-2 and TRBJ2-7): EAGVAQSPRYKIIEKRQSVAFWCNPISGHATLYWYQQILGQGPKLLIQFQNNGVVDDSQLPKDRFSAERLKGVDSTLKIQPAKLEDSAVYLCASSLEGQGAYEQYFGPGTRLTVT.

The rearrangement links TRBV18 to TRBJ2-7; D is uncertain. The V gene lost 2 bases and the J gene lost 0 bases, with 8 bases spanning the gap. Germline lookup yields CDR1 KGHSH and CDR2 LQKENI. The length of the CDR3 is 14 residues. DNA for the CDR3: TGTGCCAGCTCACCAGGTAGGAGCTCCTACGAGCAGTACTTC. Translated: CASSPGRSSYEQYF.

The chain is built from TRBV19 and TRBJ1-4, with TRBD1 matching 9 bases. CDR1 is LNHDA and CDR2 is SQIVND in the germline V gene (reference sequence). This CDR3 has 14 residues. V lost 4 bases and J lost 7; bases outside the gene matches: 4. In nucleotides, the CDR3 is TGTGCCAGTAGTACACAGGGGGCAGGTGAAAAACTGTTTTTT. Residues: CASSTQGAGEKLFF. Drawing the rest from reference TRBV19 and TRBJ1-4, the complete variable domain is DGGITQSPKYLFRKEGQNVTLSCEQNLNHDAMYWYRQDPGQGLRLIYYSQIVNDFQKGDIAEGYSVSREKKESFPLTVTSAQKNPTAFYLCASSTQGAGEKLFFGSGTQLSVL.

The rearrangement links TRBV5-1 to TRBJ1-2, with D perhaps matching TRBD1 (6 bases). Germline CDR1 is SGHRS and CDR2 is YFSETQ. This CDR3 region has 13 residues. Deletions cut 4 bases from V and 4 bases from J, with 11 bases between. The CDR3 protein is CASSLGQLYGYTF. The CDR3 DNA reads as TGCGCCAGCAGCCTGGGACAACTCTATGGCTACACCTTC.

This clone was found once. The chain uses TRBV7-2 and TRBJ2-7; TRBD2 aligns across 8 bases. From germline, CDR1 is SGHTA and CDR2 FQGNSA. CDR3 length: 15 amino acids. Trimming at V came to 1 base and at J to 2 bases, leaving 4 bases not matched to a gene. The CDR3 DNA sequence: TGTGCCAGCAGCTTAGGCGGGAGGATCGCCTACGAGCAGTACTTC. Amino acids: CASSLGGRIAYEQYF.

V gene TRBV5-8 combines with J gene TRBJ1-3; weak D call: TRBD1 (6 bases). The CDR3 is 15 amino acids. V was shortened by 2 bases and J by 4 bases, with 13 bases between the two germline ends. Germline CDR1 is SGHTS and CDR2 is YDEGEE. DNA of the CDR3: TGTGCCAGCAGCTTAAGGGGACATGGGGGAAACACCATATATTTT. This translates into CASSLRGHGGNTIYF.

The rearrangement uses TRBV9 and TRBJ2-2, with a weak D call TRBD2 (6 bases). The length of the CDR3 is 15 residues. Trimming took 1 base from V and 1 from J, leaving 8 bases between them. Germline V gene data show CDR1 as SGDLS and CDR2 as YYNGEE. CDR3 sequence (DNA): TGTGCCAGCAGCGTACCAGCGGGGAACACCGGGGAGCTGTTTTTT. It codes for CASSVPAGNTGELFF. Together with reference TRBV9 and TRBJ2-2, the CDR3 gives the full variable domain: DSGVTQTPKHLITATGQRVTLRCSPRSGDLSVYWYQQSLDQGLQFLIQYYNGEERAKGNILERFSAQQFPDLHSELNLSSLELGDSALYFCASSVPAGNTGELFFGEGSRLTVL.

The count of this clone is one. The chain couples TRBV27 to TRBJ1-5; TRBD1 agrees at 9 bases. The CDR3 sequence is 16 residues long. Germline V gene lookup returns CDR1 MNHEY and CDR2 SMNVEV (reference sequence). J was trimmed by 6 bases and V by 5 bases; bases with no gene match: 11. CDR3 residues: CASSPLTGGVFQPQHF. The DNA of the CDR3 is TGTGCCAGCAGTCCTCTGACAGGGGGAGTTTTTCAGCCCCAGCATTTT.